This T cell receptor (beta chain) stems from a study of CD8 T cells in ankylosing spondylitis (dated by TCRdb to 2017 to 2019). Background for the entire study: The study profiled T cell receptor beta repertoires in healthy donors and ankylosing spondylitis patients to find disease-linked TCR variants. In total, the full study cohort was made up of some 110 healthy donors and 25 ankylosing spondylitis patients. Samples of peripheral blood were taken, and for ankylosing spondylitis patients, synovial fluid was collected as well.

This clonotype was detected ten times or more. This clone's antigen is unknown. Base qualities are missing; no much larger clone stands one base away. What the research found in general, with its limitations: Some motif variants had previously been reported in the synovial fluid and blood of reactive arthritis patients, which suggests shared mechanisms of disease initiation. Blood from ankylosing spondylitis patients appeared to be characterized by a TCR beta motif composed of under ten highly homologous amino acid variants. According to the report, matched synovial fluid samples from ankylosing spondylitis patients were significantly enriched for the disease-linked clones. A CD8+ phenotype was shown by the disease-linked clones, which were found at relatively low frequencies in peripheral blood.

Reading the germline V gene gives CDR1 SGHRS and CDR2 YFSETQ. The CDR3 spans 14 residues, from the cysteine through the phenylalanine. The retained sequence is limited to the CDR3, 42 bases, with the frame set at the first base. A distance of 6 bases separates the germline ends of V and J, which lose 0 bases and 0 bases respectively. Sequencing used an Illumina HiSeq 2500. TCR beta libraries were prepared by quantitative 5'-RACE with molecular barcodes. On the authors' methods: A new computational method, built on a probabilistic model of VDJ rearrangement, was used to identify disease-linked TCR variants. Using fastp at Q25 and MiXCR, TCRdb reprocessed the public reads and kept productive beta chains. Here each entry gathers all rows of one CDR3 protein and keeps the most common genes and DNA. These V and J calls originate from TCRdb's pipeline instead of the authors' own analysis. This sample is represented by 300,000 to 400,000 distinct CDR3 sequences; around 24% of them were singletons. Roughly a sixth of the sample is taken by the ten largest.

Sequenced sample: blood, either unsorted or a sorted T cell fraction (not recorded which). The chain is made from TRBV5-1 and TRBJ1-1, with no confidently assigned D gene. This receptor was obtained from a male donor with ankylosing spondylitis. The sequenced DNA: TGCGCCAGCAGCTTGGGGGAGGTGAACACTGAAGCTTTCTTT. Translated, this gives CASSLGEVNTEAFF. Outside the CDR3, residues come from the reference TRBV5-1 and TRBJ1-1 proteins, so the full variable domain is: KAGVTQTPRYLIKTRGQQVTLSCSPISGHRSVSWYQQTPGQGLQFLFEYFSETQRNKGNFPGRFSGRQFSNSRSEMNVSTLELGDSALYLCASSLGEVNTEAFFGQGTRLTVV.